Following are 4 T cell receptor beta chains from one sample sequenced in a study of chemoradiotherapy in HPV16-positive cancers. Method: immunoSEQ multiplex PCR; TCRdb's copy keeps in-frame clones and lacks some. The sample carries approximately 34,000 clones, about nine tenths recorded once. The source material was blood, sampled from a patient who underwent chemoradiotherapy. The receptors shown here come from a human donor with HPV-associated anogenital cancer.

The V and J genes are TRBV4-3 and TRBJ1-2, with D maybe TRBD1 (6 bases). V dropped 4 bases and J dropped 10 bases, with 10 bases sitting between them. Germline loops: CDR1 LGHNA, CDR2 YSLEER. This CDR3 comprises 11 residues. Here the CDR3 reads CASSRGQSYTF. CDR3 DNA: TGCGCCAGCAGCCGGGGACAATCCTACACCTTC.

The rearrangement joins TRBV11-3 to TRBJ2-3; D possibly uses TRBD1 or TRBD2 (5 bases each). CDR1 is SGHNT, CDR2 YENEEA, per germline. The CDR3 has 14 residues. V shed 1 base and J shed 4 bases, with 9 bases lying between them. The DNA for the CDR3 is TGTGCCAGCAGCTTAGGAGGGGTCGCAGATACGCAGTATTTT. Protein product: CASSLGGVADTQYF.

This clone appeared a single time. The V gene is TRBV27, the J gene TRBJ1-4, with 7 bases lining up with TRBD1. The germline gives CDR1 MNHEY, CDR2 SMNVEV (reference sequence). The trim removed 8 bases at V and 7 bases at J, leaving 1 base unmatched. The CDR3 has 11 amino acids. The CDR3 protein is CASGQAEKLFF. The CDR3 nucleotides are TGTGCCAGCGGACAGGCTGAAAAACTGTTTTTT. Drawing the rest from reference TRBV27 and TRBJ1-4, the complete variable domain is EAQVTQNPRYLITVTGKKLTVTCSQNMNHEYMSWYRQDPGLGLRQIYYSMNVEVTDKGDVPEGYKVSRKEKRNFPLILESPSPNQTSLYFCASGQAEKLFFGSGTQLSVL.

The V gene is TRBV29-1, the J gene TRBJ2-1; 9 nucleotides match TRBD1. From germline, CDR1 is SQVTM and CDR2 ANQGSEA. The CDR3 loop spans 19 amino acids. The V segment lost 4 bases and the J segment 7 bases; nucleotides outside the gene matches: 23. The CDR3 reads CSVVPGTGFRTPILNEQFF. The CDR3, as DNA: TGCAGCGTTGTGCCCGGGACAGGGTTTAGGACTCCAATTTTGAATGAGCAGTTCTTC.